The 15 T cell receptor beta chains below come from one sample, sequenced in a study of metastatic and nonmetastatic thyroid tumors. No patient received treatment before thyroid surgery. Through MiXCR, TCRdb re-clonotyped the PCR reads. This table has 70,000 or so clones, around 14% appearing once. Sequencing input: blood. These receptors all stem from a male donor with papillary thyroid cancer or a benign thyroid nodule (not recorded which). Some clones in this sample may be carry-over from other donors' samples.

On this clone: A read error may account for a junction end that differs from germline. The J gene is TRBJ2-6, the V gene TRBV6-6; D tentatively reads TRBD1 or TRBD2 (5 bases each). Germline CDR1 is MNHNY and CDR2 is SVGAGI (reference sequence). This CDR3 comprises 13 residues. This CDR3 reads CASSSSGTNILTF. The CDR3 DNA is TGTGCCAGCAGTTCCTCTGGGACCAACATCCTGACTTTC.

This clone was observed at least ten times. This chain uses TRBV2 with TRBJ1-1, with a weak D call TRBD1 (5 bases). Trimming removed 6 bases from V and 5 bases from J, with 13 bases in between. Germline CDR1 and CDR2: SNHLY and FYNNEI. CDR3 length equals 13 residues. CDR3 coding DNA: TGTGCCAGCAGCGGCCGCAGGGATACTGAAGCTTTCTTT. Protein: CASSGRRDTEAFF.

The chain couples TRBV7-8 to TRBJ1-5; TRBD1 is a possible D gene (5 bases). From germline, CDR1 is SGHVS and CDR2 FQNEAQ. Trimming left V 5 bases short and J 3 bases short, with 23 bases between. The CDR3 is made up of 18 amino acids. This CDR3 is CASSPTPGGTRVNQPQHF. In nucleotides, the CDR3 is TGTGCCAGCAGCCCAACTCCGGGGGGGACGCGGGTCAATCAGCCCCAGCATTTT.

This clone has a count of ten or more. The chain joins TRBV28 to TRBJ2-1; maybe TRBD2 (6 bases). The V end lost 6 bases, the J end lost 3 bases, and 9 bases lay between the germline ends. This CDR3 region has 13 residues. The germline gives CDR1 MDHEN, CDR2 SYDVKM. The CDR3 DNA reads TGTGCCAGCAGCTCCGGGAGCTACAATGAGCAGTTCTTC. Its protein is CASSSGSYNEQFF.

This clone appeared many times. This chain links TRBV6-1 with TRBJ2-7, with 10 positions matching TRBD2. The CDR3 has 15 amino acids. V shed 7 bases, J shed 6 bases, and the junction held 12 bases outside the gene matches. CDR1 MNHNS and CDR2 SASEGT come from the germline V gene. The CDR3 loop reads CASTQGSGREGEQYF. The CDR3 region has the DNA TGTGCCAGCACCCAAGGGAGCGGGAGGGAGGGCGAGCAGTACTTC.

This clone was recorded many times. The CDR3 sequence is CASSVSKASYEQYF. Here the CDR3 DNA reads TGTGCCAGCAGTGTATCCAAGGCCTCCTACGAGCAGTACTTC. The genes are TRBV6-1 and TRBJ2-7; D is unclear. CDR3 length: 14 residues. Germline-derived CDR1 and CDR2 are MNHNS and SASEGT. V gave up 4 bases and J gave up 0 bases, with 10 bases separating them.

This clone was observed many times. The sample holds other DNA sequences that translate to the same CDR3. This sequence joins TRBV20-1 and TRBJ1-1, with D uncertain. The germline gives CDR1 DFQATT, CDR2 SNEGSKA (reference sequence). The germline V and J ends were trimmed by 4 bases and 8 bases, with 8 bases remaining between them. The CDR3 totals 10 residues. CDR3 sequence (DNA): TGCAGTGCTAACGGAGGGGAAGCTTTCTTT. It specifies CSANGGEAFF.

This clone was seen at least ten times. The V call is TRBV7-2, the J call TRBJ2-5, with TRBD2 matching over 12 bases. Germline V gene lookup returns CDR1 SGHTA and CDR2 FQGNSA. Trimming at V came to 5 bases and at J to 1 base, leaving 8 bases not matched to a gene. This CDR3 comprises 17 residues. The CDR3 DNA sequence: TGTGCCAGCAGCCTAAGGACTAGCGGGACCTTCCAAGAGACCCAGTACTTC. Encoded protein: CASSLRTSGTFQETQYF.

This clone was seen repeatedly, ten times or more. V is TRBV28 and J is TRBJ2-7; 10 nucleotides align to TRBD2. The CDR3 has 15 amino acids. J lost 6 bases, V lost 6 bases, and 11 bases had no gene match. Germline CDR1 MDHEN, CDR2 SYDVKM. CDR3 sequence (DNA): TGTGCCAGCAGGTCGGGACTAGCGAGAGTTGGCGAGCAGTACGTC. Amino acids: CASRSGLARVGEQYV.

This clone appeared a few times. The V and J genes are TRBV7-8 and TRBJ2-7, with D uncertain. This CDR3 is 12 amino acids long. Per the germline V gene, CDR1 is SGHVS and CDR2 is FQNEAQ. V was pared by 8 bases and J by 2 bases, with 10 bases between. The CDR3 nucleotides are TGTGCCAGCGGCCTGCGTACCTACGAGCAGTACTTC. This codes for CASGLRTYEQYF.

As for this clone: With a much larger clone just one base away, this may be a read error. The chain employs TRBV10-2 and TRBJ2-2; tentative D call: TRBD2 (5 bases). This CDR3 has 12 amino acids. Germline CDR1 is WSHSY and CDR2 is SAAADI. V dropped 8 bases and J dropped 6 bases, with 10 bases sitting between them. In DNA, the CDR3 is TGCGCCAGCGAAGAGGAGGCCGGGGAGCTGTTTTTT. It specifies CASEEEAGELFF.

This clone was found many times. V usage is TRBV28 and J usage is TRBJ2-7; no clear D. The CDR3 is 14 amino acids. Trimming left V 4 bases short and J 3 bases short, with 13 bases between. Germline lookup yields CDR1 MDHEN and CDR2 SYDVKM. The CDR3 sequence: CASSSEVTLYEQYF. The CDR3, as DNA: TGTGCCAGCAGTTCCGAGGTGACCCTCTACGAGCAGTACTTC. The full variable domain, rest sourced from reference TRBV28 and TRBJ2-7, is DVKVTQSSRYLVKRTGEKVFLECVQDMDHENMFWYRQDPGLGLRLIYFSYDVKMKEKGDIPEGYSVSREKKERFSLILESASTNQTSMYLCASSSEVTLYEQYFGPGTRLTVT.

This clone was counted ten times or more. The chain combines TRBV11-1 with TRBJ2-1, with a weak D call TRBD2 (6 bases). The V and J ends lost 1 base and 7 bases respectively, with 14 bases between them. Germline values: CDR1 SGHAT, CDR2 FQDESV (reference sequence). This CDR3 is built from 15 residues. The CDR3 region has the DNA TGTGCCAGCAGCTTAGAACTAGCTCCAACAAATGAGCAGTTCTTC. Translating it yields CASSLELAPTNEQFF. Looking up the rest from reference TRBV11-1 and TRBJ2-1 gives the full variable domain: EAEVAQSPRYKITEKSQAVAFWCDPISGHATLYWYRQILGQGPELLVQFQDESVVDDSQLPKDRFSAERLKGVDSTLKIQPAELGDSAMYLCASSLELAPTNEQFFGPGTRLTVL.

The chain employs TRBV20-1 and TRBJ2-7; no reliable D call. CDR3 length: 13 amino acids. The ends were cut back, 4 bases at V and 4 bases at J, with 14 bases in the middle. From germline, CDR1 is DFQATT and CDR2 SNEGSKA (reference sequence). CDR3 nucleotide sequence: TGCAGTGCTATAGGTCGTACGTTATACGAGCAGTACGTC. Its translation is CSAIGRTLYEQYV.

The table lists this clone with a few counts. A much larger clone sits a single nucleotide away, making a read error possible. Additional DNA sequences in this sample encode the identical CDR3. The genes are TRBV15 and TRBJ2-5; 10 bases are a match to TRBD2. V shed 0 bases, J shed 4 bases, and the junction held 5 bases outside the gene matches. Germline V gene lookup returns CDR1 LNHNV and CDR2 YYDKDF (reference sequence). The length of the CDR3 is 16 residues. The CDR3, as DNA: TGTGCCACCAGCAGAGACGAGCGGGAGGGAGGAGAGACCCAGTACTTC. Its protein product is CATSRDEREGGETQYF.